Listed below are T cell receptor beta chains from one sample, sequenced in a study of cytomegalovirus exposure and HLA in healthy donors. TCRdb keeps only in-frame clones here, not all; method: immunoSEQ multiplex PCR. The table has roughly 200,000 clones, over 70% seen once. The specimen sequenced was PBMCs. All receptors derive from a man in his thirties or forties in good health and CMV-seronegative. Both conserved end residues are part of each CDR3. D genes are given only for firm matches. Part of the rows lack a size; the others show once, few, many or a class for expanded clones.

>TRBJ2-1|TRBV7-9|.|.
TGTGCCAGCCGATCGACCGCGGCACACTGGGAGTTCTTC
CASRSTAAHWEFF
>TRBJ2-5|TRBV7-9|.|.
TGTGCCAGCAGCTCACAGGTGGGCTGGGGATATCAAGAGACCCAGTACTTC
CASSSQVGWGYQETQYF
>TRBJ2-1|TRBV5-1|.|.
TGCGCCAGCAGCTCAGGGCAGTATGAGCAGTTCTTC
CASSSGQYEQFF
>TRBJ1-5|TRBV6-1|.|.
TGTGCCAGCAGTGAACTACAGGGAAGTCAGCCCCAGCATTTT
CASSELQGSQPQHF
>TRBJ2-7|TRBV5-1|TRBD1|.
TGCGCCAGCAGCACAACCGGGACAGGGGGCTACGAGCAGTACTTC
CASSTTGTGGYEQYF
>TRBJ1-2|TRBV11-2|.|.
TGTGCCAGCAGCTCAGTGAGGGCCCATAAGGCAAACTATGGCTACACCTTC
CASSSVRAHKANYGYTF
>TRBJ2-1|TRBV28|TRBD2|.
TGTGCCAGCACCACAGATGTAGCGGGGGGGCCCCTCTTC
CASTTDVAGGPLF
>TRBJ1-6|TRBV11-2|TRBD1|.
TGTGCCAGCCTCGACAGGGGGAATTCACCCCTCCACTTT
CASLDRGNSPLHF
>TRBJ2-7|TRBV6-5|.|.
TGTGCCAGCAGTTACCAGGGGATGACCTACGAGCAGTACTTC
CASSYQGMTYEQYF
>TRBJ2-3|TRBV27|.|.
TGTGCCAGCAGTCCGGACTGGCTAACCTCAGATACGCAGTATTTT
CASSPDWLTSDTQYF
>TRBJ2-7|TRBV20-1|.|.
TGCAGTGCTATCCTCGGCTACGAGCAGTACTTC
CSAILGYEQYF
>TRBJ1-1|TRBV7-2|.|.
TGTGCCAGCAGCTCTACAGCGGCGGGCACTGAAGCTTTCTTT
CASSSTAAGTEAFF
>TRBJ1-2|TRBV6-5|TRBD1|.
TGTGCCAGCAGGCAGACAGGGGAGGGAGGTGGCTACACCTTC
CASRQTGEGGGYTF
>TRBJ2-3|TRBV2|TRBD1|few
TGTGCCAGCGACCGACAGGGGGGCGATACGCAGTATTTT
CASDRQGGDTQYF